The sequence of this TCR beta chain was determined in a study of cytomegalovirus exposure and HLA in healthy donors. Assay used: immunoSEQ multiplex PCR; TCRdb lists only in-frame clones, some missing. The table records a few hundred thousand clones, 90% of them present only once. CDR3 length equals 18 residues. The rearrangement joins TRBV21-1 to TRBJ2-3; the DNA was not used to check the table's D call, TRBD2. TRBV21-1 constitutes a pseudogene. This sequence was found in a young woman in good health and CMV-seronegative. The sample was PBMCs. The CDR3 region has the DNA TGTGCCAGCAGCAAATTTAGGACTAGCGGGGGATGGGCAGATACGCAGTATTTT. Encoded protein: CASSKFRTSGGWADTQYF.